This entry concerns a single T cell receptor (beta chain). Germline V gene sequence: CDR1 MDHEN, CDR2 SYDVKM. The CDR3 is made up of 15 amino acids. V lost 4 bases to trimming and J lost 0 bases, with 10 bases between them. Libraries were prepared by immunoSEQ multiplex PCR; TCRdb keeps only in-frame clonotypes and omits some of them. The sample lists about 180,000 clones; 82% were seen once. The sample belongs to a study of blood T cell repertoires in COVID-19. This clonotype was obtained from a woman in her 70s with acute or convalescent COVID-19. This rearrangement joins TRBV28 to TRBJ1-5; weak D call: TRBD1 (5 bases). Sequencing input: peripheral blood. CDR3 loop: CASSSREDSNQPQHF. DNA of the CDR3: TGTGCCAGCAGTTCCAGGGAGGATAGCAATCAGCCCCAGCATTTT.